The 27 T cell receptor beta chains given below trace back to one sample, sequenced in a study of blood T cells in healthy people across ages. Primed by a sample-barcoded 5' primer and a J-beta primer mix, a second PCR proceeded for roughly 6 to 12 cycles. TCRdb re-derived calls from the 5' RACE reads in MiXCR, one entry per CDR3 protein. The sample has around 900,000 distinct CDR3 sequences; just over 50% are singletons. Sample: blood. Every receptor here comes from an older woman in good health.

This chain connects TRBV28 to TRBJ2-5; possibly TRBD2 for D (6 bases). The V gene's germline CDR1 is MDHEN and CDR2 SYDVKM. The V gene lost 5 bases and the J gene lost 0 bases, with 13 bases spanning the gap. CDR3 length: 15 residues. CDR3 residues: CASSNAGLNQETQYF. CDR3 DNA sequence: TGTGCCAGCAGTAATGCGGGGCTGAACCAAGAGACCCAGTACTTC.

CDR3 sequence (DNA): TGTGCCAGCTCACCACAGGGGCCCCCTAGCAATCAGCCCCAGCATTTT. It yields the protein CASSPQGPPSNQPQHF. J is TRBJ1-5 and V is TRBV18; tentatively, D is TRBD1 (5 bases). This CDR3 is built from 16 residues. V was pared by 1 base and J by 0 bases, with 10 bases between. Per germline, CDR1 KGHSH and CDR2 LQKENI.

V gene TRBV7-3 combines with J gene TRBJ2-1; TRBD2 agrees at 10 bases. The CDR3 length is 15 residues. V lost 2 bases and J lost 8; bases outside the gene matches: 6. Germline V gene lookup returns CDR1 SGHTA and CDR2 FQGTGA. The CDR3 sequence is CASSLRTSGRHEQFF. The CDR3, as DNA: TGTGCCAGCAGCTTACGGACTAGCGGCCGCCATGAGCAGTTCTTC.

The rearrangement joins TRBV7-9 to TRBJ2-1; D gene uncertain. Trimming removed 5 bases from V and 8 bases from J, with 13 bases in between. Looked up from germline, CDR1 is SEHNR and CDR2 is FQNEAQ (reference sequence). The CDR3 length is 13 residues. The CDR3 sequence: CASSPGWVDEQFF. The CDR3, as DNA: TGTGCCAGCAGCCCAGGATGGGTGGATGAGCAGTTCTTC.

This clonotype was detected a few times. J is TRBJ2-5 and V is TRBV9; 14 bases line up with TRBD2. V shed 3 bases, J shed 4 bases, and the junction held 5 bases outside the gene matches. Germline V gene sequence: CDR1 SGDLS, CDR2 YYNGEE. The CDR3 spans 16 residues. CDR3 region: CASSAGLAGGVETQYF. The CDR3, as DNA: TGTGCCAGCAGCGCCGGACTAGCGGGAGGTGTAGAGACCCAGTACTTC.

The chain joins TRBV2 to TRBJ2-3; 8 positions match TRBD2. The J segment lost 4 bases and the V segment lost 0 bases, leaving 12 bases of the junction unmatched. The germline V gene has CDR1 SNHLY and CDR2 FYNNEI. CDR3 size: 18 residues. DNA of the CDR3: TGTGCCAGCAGTGAAGCGATATTAGCGGGGAGTAGTTCAGATACGCAGTATTTT. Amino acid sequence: CASSEAILAGSSSDTQYF.

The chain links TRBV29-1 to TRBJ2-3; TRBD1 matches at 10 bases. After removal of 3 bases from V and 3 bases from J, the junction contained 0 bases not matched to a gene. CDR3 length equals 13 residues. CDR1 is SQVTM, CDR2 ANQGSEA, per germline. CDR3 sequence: CSVEGQGTDTQYF. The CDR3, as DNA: TGCAGCGTTGAGGGACAGGGGACAGATACGCAGTATTTT.

CDR3: CASRGDRAHTTGANVLTF. CDR3 nucleotides: TGTGCCAGCAGGGGGGACAGGGCCCATACTACTGGGGCCAACGTCCTGACTTTC. The chain employs TRBV6-1 and TRBJ2-6, with 9 bases lining up with TRBD1. Germline lookup yields CDR1 MNHNS and CDR2 SASEGT. CDR3 length: 18 amino acids. V lost 6 bases and J lost 2; bases outside the gene matches: 11.

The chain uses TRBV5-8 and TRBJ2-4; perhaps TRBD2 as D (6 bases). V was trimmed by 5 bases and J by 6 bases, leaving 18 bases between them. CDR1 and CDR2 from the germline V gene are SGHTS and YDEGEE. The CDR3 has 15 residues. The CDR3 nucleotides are TGTGCCAGCAGACGGGAGTCCTTAGCTAGAAACATTCAGTACTTC. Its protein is CASRRESLARNIQYF.

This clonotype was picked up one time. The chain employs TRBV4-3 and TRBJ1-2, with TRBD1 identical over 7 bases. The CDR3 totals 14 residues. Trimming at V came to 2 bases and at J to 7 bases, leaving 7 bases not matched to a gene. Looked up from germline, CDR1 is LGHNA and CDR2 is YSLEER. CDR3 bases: TGCGCCAGCAGCCAACAGGGGGTCGGGTCTGGCTACACCTTC. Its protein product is CASSQQGVGSGYTF.

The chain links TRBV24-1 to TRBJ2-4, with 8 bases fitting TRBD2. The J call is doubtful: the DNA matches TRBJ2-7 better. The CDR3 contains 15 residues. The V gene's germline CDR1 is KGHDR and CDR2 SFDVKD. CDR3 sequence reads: CATAPRVAGSYEQYF. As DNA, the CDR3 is TGTGCCACCGCTCCCAGGGTAGCGGGAAGCTACGAGCAGTACTTC.

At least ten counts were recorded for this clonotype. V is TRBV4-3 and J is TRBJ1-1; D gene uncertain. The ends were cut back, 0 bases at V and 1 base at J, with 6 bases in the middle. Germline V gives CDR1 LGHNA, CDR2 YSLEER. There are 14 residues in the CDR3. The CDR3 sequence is CASSQEGRNTEAFF. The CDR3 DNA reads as TGCGCCAGCAGCCAAGAGGGGAGGAACACTGAAGCTTTCTTT.

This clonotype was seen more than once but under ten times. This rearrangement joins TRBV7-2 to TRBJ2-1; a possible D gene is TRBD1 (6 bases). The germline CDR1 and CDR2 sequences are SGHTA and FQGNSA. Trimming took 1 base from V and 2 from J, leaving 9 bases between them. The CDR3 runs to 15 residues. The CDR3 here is CASSLEGHPYNEQFF. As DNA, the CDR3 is TGTGCCAGCAGCTTAGAGGGACATCCCTACAATGAGCAGTTCTTC.

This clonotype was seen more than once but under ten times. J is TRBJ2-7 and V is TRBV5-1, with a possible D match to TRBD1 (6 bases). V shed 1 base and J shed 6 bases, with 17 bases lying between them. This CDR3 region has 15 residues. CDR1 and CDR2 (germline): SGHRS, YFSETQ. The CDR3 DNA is TGCGCCAGCAGCTTGTCCGGACAGAGAGTAGGCGAGCAGTACTTC. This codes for CASSLSGQRVGEQYF.

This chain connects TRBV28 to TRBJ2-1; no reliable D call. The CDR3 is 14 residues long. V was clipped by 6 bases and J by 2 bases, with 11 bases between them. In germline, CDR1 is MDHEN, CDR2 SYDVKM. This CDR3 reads CASRREITYNEQFF. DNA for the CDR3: TGTGCCAGCAGACGTGAAATCACCTACAATGAGCAGTTCTTC.

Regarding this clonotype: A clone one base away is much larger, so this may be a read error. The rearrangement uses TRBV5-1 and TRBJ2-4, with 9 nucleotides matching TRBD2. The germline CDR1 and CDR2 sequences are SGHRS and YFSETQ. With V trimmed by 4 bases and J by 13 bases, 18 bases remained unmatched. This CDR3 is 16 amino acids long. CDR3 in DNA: TGCGCCAGCAGCGCGGGGAGCGGGAGGATCTACAATGAGCAGTACTTC. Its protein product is CASSAGSGRIYNEQYF.

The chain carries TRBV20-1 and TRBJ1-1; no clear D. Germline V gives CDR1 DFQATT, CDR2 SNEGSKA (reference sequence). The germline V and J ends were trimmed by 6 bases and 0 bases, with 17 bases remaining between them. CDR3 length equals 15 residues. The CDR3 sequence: CSAPDRTDMNTEAFF. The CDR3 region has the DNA TGCAGTGCCCCAGACCGGACTGACATGAACACTGAAGCTTTCTTT.

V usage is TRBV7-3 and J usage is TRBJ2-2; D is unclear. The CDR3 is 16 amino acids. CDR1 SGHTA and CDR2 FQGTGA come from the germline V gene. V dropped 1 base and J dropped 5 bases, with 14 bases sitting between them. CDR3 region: CASSLNADLGTGELFF. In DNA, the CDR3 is TGTGCCAGCAGCTTAAACGCAGACCTGGGGACCGGGGAGCTGTTTTTT.

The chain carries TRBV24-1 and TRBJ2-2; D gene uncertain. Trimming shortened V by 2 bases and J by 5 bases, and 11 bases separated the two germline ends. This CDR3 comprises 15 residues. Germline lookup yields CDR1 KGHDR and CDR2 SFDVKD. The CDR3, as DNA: TGTGCCACCAGTGATTACACCAAGAATACCGGGGAGCTGTTTTTT. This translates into CATSDYTKNTGELFF.

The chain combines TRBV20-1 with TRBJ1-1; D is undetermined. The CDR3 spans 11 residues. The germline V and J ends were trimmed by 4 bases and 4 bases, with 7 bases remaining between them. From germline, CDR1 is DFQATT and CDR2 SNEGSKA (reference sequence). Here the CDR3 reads CSAKGPTEAFF. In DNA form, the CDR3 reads TGCAGTGCTAAAGGGCCCACTGAAGCTTTCTTT.

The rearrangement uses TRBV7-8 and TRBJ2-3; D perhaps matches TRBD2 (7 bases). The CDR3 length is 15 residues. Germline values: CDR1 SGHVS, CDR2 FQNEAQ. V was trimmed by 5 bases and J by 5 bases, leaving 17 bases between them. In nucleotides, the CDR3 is TGTGCCAGCAGCCCATCGAGGCGGGGGCGAGATACGCAGTATTTT. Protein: CASSPSRRGRDTQYF.

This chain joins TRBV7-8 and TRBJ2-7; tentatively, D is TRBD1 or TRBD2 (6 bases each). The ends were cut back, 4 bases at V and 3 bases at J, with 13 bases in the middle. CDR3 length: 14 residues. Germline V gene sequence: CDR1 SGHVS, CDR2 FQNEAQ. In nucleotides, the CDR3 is TGTGCCAGCAGCTCCCAAGGGGGAGGCTACGAGCAGTACTTC. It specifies CASSSQGGGYEQYF. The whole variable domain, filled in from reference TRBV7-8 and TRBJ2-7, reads GAGVSQSPRYKVAKRGQDVALRCDPISGHVSLFWYQQALGQGPEFLTYFQNEAQLDKSGLPSDRFFAERPEGSVSTLKIQRTQQEDSAVYLCASSSQGGGYEQYFGPGTRLTVT.

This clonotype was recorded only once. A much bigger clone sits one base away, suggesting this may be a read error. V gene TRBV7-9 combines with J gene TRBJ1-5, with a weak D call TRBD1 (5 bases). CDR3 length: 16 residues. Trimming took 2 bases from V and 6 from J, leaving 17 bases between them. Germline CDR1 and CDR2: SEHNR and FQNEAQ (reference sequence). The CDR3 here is CASSLYSSPGGQPQHF. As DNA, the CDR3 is TGTGCCAGCAGCTTATATTCGTCCCCGGGGGGTCAGCCCCAGCATTTT.

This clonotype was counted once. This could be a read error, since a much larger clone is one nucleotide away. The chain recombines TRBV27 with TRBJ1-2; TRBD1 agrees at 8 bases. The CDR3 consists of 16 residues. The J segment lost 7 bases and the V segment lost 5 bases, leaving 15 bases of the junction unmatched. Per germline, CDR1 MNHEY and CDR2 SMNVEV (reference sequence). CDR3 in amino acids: CASSGGAGGAGCGYTF. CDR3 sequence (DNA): TGTGCCAGCAGTGGCGGTGCAGGGGGCGCAGGCTGTGGCTACACCTTC.

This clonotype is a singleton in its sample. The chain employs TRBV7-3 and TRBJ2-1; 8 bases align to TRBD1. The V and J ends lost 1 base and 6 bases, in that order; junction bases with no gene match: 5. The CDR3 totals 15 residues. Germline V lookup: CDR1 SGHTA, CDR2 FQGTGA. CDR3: CASSLIQGAGNEQFF. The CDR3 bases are TGTGCCAGCAGCTTAATCCAGGGGGCTGGCAATGAGCAGTTCTTC.

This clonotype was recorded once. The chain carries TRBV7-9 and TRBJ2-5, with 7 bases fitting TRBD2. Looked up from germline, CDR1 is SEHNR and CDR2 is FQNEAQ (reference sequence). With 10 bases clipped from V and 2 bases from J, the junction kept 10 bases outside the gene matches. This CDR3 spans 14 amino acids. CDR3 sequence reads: CATSPWRGQETQYF. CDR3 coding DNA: TGTGCCACCTCTCCCTGGCGGGGGCAAGAGACCCAGTACTTC.

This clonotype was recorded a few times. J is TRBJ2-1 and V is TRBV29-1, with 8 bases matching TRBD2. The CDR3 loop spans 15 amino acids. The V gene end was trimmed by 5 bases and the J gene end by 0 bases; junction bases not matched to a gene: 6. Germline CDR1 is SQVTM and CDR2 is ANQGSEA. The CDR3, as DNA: TGCAGCGTTCTGGGCGGGAGGTTCTCCTACAATGAGCAGTTCTTC. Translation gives CSVLGGRFSYNEQFF.